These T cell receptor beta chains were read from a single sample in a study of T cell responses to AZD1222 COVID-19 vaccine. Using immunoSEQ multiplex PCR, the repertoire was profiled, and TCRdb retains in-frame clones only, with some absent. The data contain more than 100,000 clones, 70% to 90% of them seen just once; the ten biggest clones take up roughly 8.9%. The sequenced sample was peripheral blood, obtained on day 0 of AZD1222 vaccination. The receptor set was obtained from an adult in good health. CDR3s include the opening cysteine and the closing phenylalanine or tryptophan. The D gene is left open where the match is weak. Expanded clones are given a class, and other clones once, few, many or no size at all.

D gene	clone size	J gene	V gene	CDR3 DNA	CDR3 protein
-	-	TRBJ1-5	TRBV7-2	TGTGCCAGCAGCTATCAGGCTGGGCCCCAGCATTTT	CASSYQAGPQHF
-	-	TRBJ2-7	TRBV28	TGTGCCAGCAGTTTCCCGAGGGGGGGTATCTCCTACGAGCAGTACTTC	CASSFPRGGISYEQYF
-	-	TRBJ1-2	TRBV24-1	TGTGCCACCAGTGGCCCCCAGGGATCCATCTTC	CATSGPQGSIF
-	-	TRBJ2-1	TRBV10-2	TGCGCCAGCAGTGAGTCGACCGGTGGCAATGAGCAGTTCTTC	CASSESTGGNEQFF
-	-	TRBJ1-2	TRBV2	TGTGCCACCGGGGGGCTGGAGAGTAGTGGCTACACCTTC	CATGGLESSGYTF
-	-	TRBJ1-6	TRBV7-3	TGTGCCAGCAGCACGACCGCTACCAATTCACCCCTCCACTTT	CASSTTATNSPLHF
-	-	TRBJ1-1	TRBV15	TGTGCCACCAGCAGAGGGAACAGGGAGGCCACTGAAGCTTTCTTT	CATSRGNREATEAFF
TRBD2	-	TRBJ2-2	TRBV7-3	TGTGCCAGCAGCTTAAGAGTAGCGGGGTCGAACACCGGGGAGCTGTTTTTT	CASSLRVAGSNTGELFF
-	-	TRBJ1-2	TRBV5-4	TGTGCCAGCAGCTTTAGGGCTTCGGGTGGCTACACCTTC	CASSFRASGGYTF
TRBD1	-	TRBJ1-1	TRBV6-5	TGTGCCAATAAACGGACAGGGGTGAACACTGAAGCTTTCTTT	CANKRTGVNTEAFF
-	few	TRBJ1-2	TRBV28	TGTGCCAGCAGTTCCCTGGGGTATGGCTACACCTTC	CASSSLGYGYTF
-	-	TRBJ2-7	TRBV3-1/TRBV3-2	TGTGCCAGCAGCCAGAACCGGGACGCGCAGTACTTC	CASSQNRDAQYF
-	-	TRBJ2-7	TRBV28	TGTGCCAGCAGTTTCCCCCCCCCTAGTAACGAGCAGTACTTC	CASSFPPPSNEQYF
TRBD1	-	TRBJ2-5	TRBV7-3	TGTGCCAGCAGCTACCAACAGGGGGCTGGGGAGACCCAGTACTTC	CASSYQQGAGETQYF
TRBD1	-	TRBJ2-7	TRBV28	TGTGCCAGCAGTTTACGACAGGGGAACTACGAGCAGTACTTC	CASSLRQGNYEQYF